Shown below are 22 T cell receptor beta chains from a single sample sequenced in a study of blood T cell repertoires in COVID-19. The protocol was immunoSEQ multiplex PCR, while the TCRdb copy is restricted to in-frame clones and leaves out a portion. Here the sample spans more than 300,000 clones, 88% being singletons. Input material: PBMCs or T cells enriched from blood (not recorded which). These receptors originate from a woman aged 18 to 35 who had recovered from COVID-19.

The CDR3 here is CAWKITGAADGYTF. DNA of the CDR3: TGTGCCTGGAAGATTACAGGCGCCGCGGATGGCTACACCTTC. The rearrangement joins TRBV30 to TRBJ1-2, with D possibly being TRBD1 (5 bases). Per germline, CDR1 GTSNPN and CDR2 SVGIG (reference sequence). Trimming shortened V by 4 bases and J by 6 bases, and 18 bases separated the two germline ends. This CDR3 contains 14 residues.

This rearrangement joins TRBV28 to TRBJ1-1; D gene unclear. The CDR3 is made up of 16 amino acids. The germline V and J ends were trimmed by 1 base and 2 bases, with 14 bases remaining between them. Germline V gives CDR1 MDHEN, CDR2 SYDVKM. The CDR3 region is CASSLFTRHSNTEAFF. CDR3 nucleotides: TGTGCCAGCAGTTTATTCACCCGGCACAGTAACACTGAAGCTTTCTTT.

The gene calls are TRBV18 and TRBJ2-1; TRBD1 aligns across 8 bases. Germline assignment: CDR1 KGHSH and CDR2 LQKENI. The ends lost 1 base at V and 12 bases at J; junction bases unmatched: 8. This CDR3 has 14 amino acids. The CDR3 DNA reads as TGTGCCAGCTCACCACAGGACAGGGTAAAAGGGCAGTTCTTC. It is translated as CASSPQDRVKGQFF.

This rearrangement joins TRBV7-3 to TRBJ2-2; 11 nucleotides line up with TRBD1. CDR1 SGHTA and CDR2 FQGTGA come from the germline V gene. The CDR3 consists of 17 residues. With 3 bases clipped from V and 7 bases from J, the junction kept 10 bases outside the gene matches. CDR3 DNA sequence: TGTGCCAGCAGCTTGGGCCCGGGACAGGGGGAAAACGGGGAGCTGTTTTTT. This sequence encodes CASSLGPGQGENGELFF.

The genes are TRBV19 and TRBJ2-1, with D tentatively TRBD2 (6 bases). The CDR3 is made up of 16 amino acids. With 3 bases removed from V and 5 bases from J, the gap between germline ends came to 17 bases. Germline CDR1 is LNHDA and CDR2 is SQIVND (reference sequence). CDR3 nucleotide sequence: TGTGCCAGTAGTATCGGGACTCGACGGTCCGACAATGAGCAGTTCTTC. It codes for CASSIGTRRSDNEQFF.

This chain joins TRBV5-1 and TRBJ1-2; D is uncertain. Germline CDR1 SGHRS, CDR2 YFSETQ. The CDR3 has 14 residues. The germline V and J ends were trimmed by 4 bases and 8 bases, with 18 bases remaining between them. CDR3 loop: CASSPIDPGAGYTF. As DNA, the CDR3 is TGCGCCAGCAGCCCGATAGACCCAGGTGCAGGCTACACCTTC.

V gene TRBV11-3 combines with J gene TRBJ1-3, with 9 positions matching TRBD1. The germline V gene encodes CDR1 SGHNT and CDR2 YENEEA. There are 15 residues in the CDR3. Losses at the gene ends were 4 bases for V and 3 bases for J; bases not matched to a gene: 4. For the CDR3, the DNA is TGTGCCAGCAGCTACGGGACAGGGAGTGGAAACACCATATATTTT. This sequence encodes CASSYGTGSGNTIYF.

The chain couples TRBV4-1 to TRBJ2-1; TRBD1 matches at 11 bases. CDR1 MGHRA and CDR2 YSYEKL come from the germline V gene. The CDR3 runs 15 residues. Trimming took 0 bases from V and 8 from J; bases not matched to a gene: 3. CDR3 in amino acids: CASSQDRTGGDEQFF. Written as DNA, the CDR3 is TGCGCCAGCAGCCAAGACCGGACAGGGGGCGATGAGCAGTTCTTC.

V is TRBV7-2 and J is TRBJ2-3; 8 positions match TRBD2. Germline V CDR1 and CDR2: SGHTA, FQGNSA. V was pared by 3 bases and J by 1 base, with 6 bases of the junction left unmatched. The length of the CDR3 is 16 residues. The CDR3 reads CASSFLSGGRTDTQYF. The DNA for the CDR3 is TGTGCCAGCAGCTTCCTTTCGGGGGGGCGCACAGATACGCAGTATTTT.

In its sample, this clone was seen once. The V gene is TRBV9, the J gene TRBJ2-2, with 9 bases matching TRBD1. Germline loops: CDR1 SGDLS, CDR2 YYNGEE. After removal of 0 bases from V and 6 bases from J, the junction contained 3 bases not matched to a gene. The CDR3 totals 15 residues. For the CDR3, the DNA is TGTGCCAGCAGCGTAGGGGACAGGGAGTCCGGGGAGCTGTTTTTT. Its protein product is CASSVGDRESGELFF.

This clone has just one count. The V gene is TRBV30, the J gene TRBJ1-2; tentatively, D is TRBD1 (5 bases). Between the trimmed V and J ends, which lost 0 bases and 6 bases, there was a span of 11 bases. Looked up from germline, CDR1 is GTSNPN and CDR2 is SVGIG (reference sequence). The CDR3 runs to 13 residues. CDR3 nucleotide sequence: TGTGCCTGGAGTGTCAAAGGGGCTCATGGCTACACCTTC. It codes for CAWSVKGAHGYTF.

The chain recombines TRBV4-2 with TRBJ2-5; 7 bases map to TRBD2. The CDR3 extends over 15 amino acids. Germline assignment: CDR1 LGHNA and CDR2 YNFKEQ. Trimming at V came to 4 bases and at J to 4 bases, leaving 9 bases not matched to a gene. CDR3 sequence: CASSLGGTEVETQYF. CDR3 DNA sequence: TGTGCCAGCAGCCTCGGGGGGACTGAAGTAGAGACCCAGTACTTC.

This rearrangement joins TRBV7-2 to TRBJ1-2; D is ambiguous. This CDR3 is built from 16 residues. Germline V gene lookup returns CDR1 SGHTA and CDR2 FQGNSA. V lost 5 bases, J lost 0 bases, and 16 bases lay in between. CDR3 in DNA: TGTGCCAGCAGCCCCCAAGTTCTCACTTCTAACTATGGCTACACCTTC. Its translation: CASSPQVLTSNYGYTF.

The chain joins TRBV28 to TRBJ1-1; D might be TRBD1 (6 bases). The V and J ends lost 6 bases and 4 bases respectively, with 15 bases between them. The CDR3 consists of 14 residues. Germline V gene data show CDR1 as MDHEN and CDR2 as SYDVKM. The CDR3 region is CASRRSGDGTEAFF. The CDR3 DNA follows: TGTGCCAGCAGGAGGTCAGGGGACGGCACTGAAGCTTTCTTT.

This clone occurred once. The rearrangement joins TRBV7-9 to TRBJ1-2; D may be TRBD1 (6 bases). Looked up from germline, CDR1 is SEHNR and CDR2 is FQNEAQ (reference sequence). The CDR3 covers 14 residues. V was shortened by 6 bases and J by 4 bases, with 15 bases between the two germline ends. CDR3 loop: CASSPADRFYGYTF. CDR3 sequence (DNA): TGTGCCAGCAGTCCCGCAGACAGGTTCTATGGCTACACCTTC.

CDR3 protein: CASSLEDRGGYGYTF. CDR3 bases: TGTGCCAGCAGCTTAGAAGACAGGGGAGGGTATGGCTACACCTTC. The rearrangement uses TRBV7-8 and TRBJ1-2, with 8 bases lining up with TRBD1. Germline CDR1 and CDR2: SGHVS and FQNEAQ. J was trimmed by 5 bases and V by 1 base; bases with no gene match: 6. This CDR3 comprises 15 residues.

The V and J genes are TRBV27 and TRBJ1-6; TRBD1 might be the D (6 bases). Trimming shortened V by 4 bases and J by 7 bases, and 11 bases separated the two germline ends. The CDR3 has 14 amino acids. Germline values: CDR1 MNHEY, CDR2 SMNVEV (reference sequence). CDR3: CASSSDSPNSPLHF. The CDR3 DNA sequence: TGTGCCAGCAGTTCGGACAGCCCAAATTCACCCCTCCACTTT.

The V and J genes are TRBV4-3 and TRBJ2-7, with 9 nucleotides matching TRBD1. The CDR3 loop spans 16 amino acids. From germline, CDR1 is LGHNA and CDR2 YSLEER. With 1 base clipped from V and 4 bases from J, the junction kept 8 bases outside the gene matches. For the CDR3, the DNA is TGCGCCAGCAGCCAAGCCCTAGGACAGGGGATGTACGAGCAGTACTTC. Translation: CASSQALGQGMYEQYF.

V usage is TRBV5-6 and J usage is TRBJ2-1; D perhaps matches TRBD1 (6 bases). Germline CDR1 SGHDT, CDR2 YYEEEE. Trimming took off 1 base at V and 0 bases at J, with 14 bases between the two ends. The CDR3 contains 17 residues. In nucleotides, the CDR3 is TGTGCCAGCAGCTTGAGGGGACACGAAGACTCCTACAATGAGCAGTTCTTC. As protein: CASSLRGHEDSYNEQFF. The full variable domain, in which reference TRBV5-6 and TRBJ2-1 provide the parts outside the CDR3, is DAGVTQSPTHLIKTRGQQVTLRCSPKSGHDTVSWYQQALGQGPQFIFQYYEEEERQRGNFPDRFSGHQFPNYSSELNVNALLLGDSALYLCASSLRGHEDSYNEQFFGPGTRLTVL.

This sequence joins TRBV6-1 and TRBJ1-6, with D unresolved. This CDR3 is 16 amino acids long. The V end lost 1 base, the J end lost 6 bases, and 13 bases lay between the germline ends. The germline gives CDR1 MNHNS, CDR2 SASEGT. CDR3 bases: TGTGCCAGCAGTGAAGACAGCTCACTCTTTAATTCACCCCTCCACTTT. Translating it yields CASSEDSSLFNSPLHF.

This chain uses TRBV6-5 with TRBJ1-1; weak D call: TRBD1 (6 bases). Germline V gene lookup returns CDR1 MNHEY and CDR2 SVGAGI. This CDR3 comprises 13 residues. V was pared by 2 bases and J by 7 bases, with 11 bases between. CDR3 DNA: TGTGCCAGCAGTTACCGGGGGGGCAGTGAAGCTTTCTTT. This sequence encodes CASSYRGGSEAFF.

This rearrangement joins TRBV2 to TRBJ1-4; possibly TRBD1 for D (5 bases). Trimming took 6 bases from V and 5 from J, leaving 13 bases between them. The CDR3 has 14 amino acids. The germline CDR1 and CDR2 sequences are SNHLY and FYNNEI. CDR3 DNA sequence: TGTGCCAGCAGGGAGGGGACGGGGAATGAAAAACTGTTTTTT. It codes for CASREGTGNEKLFF.